Listed below are T cell receptor beta chains from one sample, sequenced in a study of OX40 agonist ivuxolimab in advanced cancers. The method was immunoSEQ multiplex PCR; TCRdb's version includes in-frame clones alone and lacks a portion of them. Of 48,000 or so clones listed, 70% to 90% are singletons. The sequencing here drew on CD4+ or CD8+ T cells sorted from blood, taken in a trial of the OX40 agonist ivuxolimab. Receptor source: an adult with an advanced solid tumor such as melanoma, head and neck, liver or kidney cancer. Each CDR3 is given with its conserved first and last residue. The order of the fields is CDR3 protein, CDR3 DNA, D gene, clone size, J gene, V gene. The D gene is left open where the match is weak. The size of a clone is reported for some rows only, either as once, few or many, or as a class for expanded clones.

CASSLTANQETQYF	TGCGCCAGCAGCTTGACAGCGAACCAAGAGACCCAGTACTTC	NA	NA	TRBJ2-5	TRBV5-1
CASSDKHYEQYF	TGTGCCAGCAGTGATAAACACTACGAGCAGTACTTC	NA	NA	TRBJ2-7	TRBV6-6
CASSQTDSRPTDTQYF	TGTGCCAGCAGCCAAACGGATAGTCGCCCCACAGATACGCAGTATTTT	NA	NA	TRBJ2-3	TRBV2
CASSPPGQGAKDTQYF	TGTGCCAGCAGTCCTCCGGGACAGGGGGCGAAAGATACGCAGTATTTT	TRBD1	NA	TRBJ2-3	TRBV27
CASNGQGSPNEKLFF	TGTGCCAGTAATGGACAGGGCTCCCCTAATGAAAAACTGTTTTTT	TRBD1	NA	TRBJ1-4	TRBV19
CASSGDSYEQYF	TGTGCCAGCAGCGGAGACAGTTACGAGCAGTACTTC	NA	few	TRBJ2-7	TRBV2
CASSRQALSMGEQYF	TGTGCCAGCAGCCGACAGGCCCTTTCGATGGGGGAGCAGTACTTC	NA	NA	TRBJ2-7	TRBV7-9
CASSRSTSGKETQYF	TGTGCCAGCAGCCGTTCGACTAGCGGGAAGGAGACCCAGTACTTC	TRBD2	once	TRBJ2-5	TRBV5-6
CASSQAQGNYGYTF	TGTGCCAGCAGCCAAGCGCAGGGAAACTATGGCTACACCTTC	NA	NA	TRBJ1-2	TRBV4-2
CASRQQGGRTEAFF	TGTGCCAGCAGACAACAGGGGGGACGGACTGAAGCTTTCTTT	TRBD1	NA	TRBJ1-1	TRBV7-2
CASSFGTSGGETQYF	TGCGCCAGCAGCTTCGGGACTAGCGGGGGAGAGACCCAGTACTTC	TRBD2	NA	TRBJ2-5	TRBV5-1
CSARTGTNTEAFF	TGCAGCGCGCGAACAGGGACCAACACTGAAGCTTTCTTT	NA	NA	TRBJ1-1	TRBV29-1
CASSPTLGGAYEQYF	TGTGCCAGCAGCCCGACCTTGGGGGGCGCCTACGAGCAGTACTTC	NA	NA	TRBJ2-7	TRBV7-2
CASSQARTGPNGPLHF	TGCGCCAGCAGCCAAGCCAGGACCGGGCCCAACGGACCCCTCCACTTT	NA	NA	TRBJ1-6	TRBV4-1
CASNTPSGQGVGYTF	TGTGCCAGCAATACCCCATCGGGACAGGGAGTTGGCTACACCTTC	TRBD1	NA	TRBJ1-2	TRBV6-6
CASSVAGGVGTDTQYF	TGTGCCAGCAGCGTAGCTGGGGGAGTAGGCACAGATACGCAGTATTTT	NA	NA	TRBJ2-3	TRBV9
CASSPGLAASTDTQYF	TGCGCCAGCAGCCCGGGACTAGCGGCTAGCACAGATACGCAGTATTTT	TRBD2	NA	TRBJ2-3	TRBV5-1
CASSDEQEGEKLFF	TGTGCCAGCAGTGATGAACAGGAAGGTGAAAAACTGTTTTTT	NA	few	TRBJ1-4	TRBV2
CASSEREANEQFF	TGTGCCAGCAGCGAGAGGGAGGCCAATGAGCAGTTCTTC	NA	NA	TRBJ2-1	TRBV11-3
CASSASRLATDTQYF	TGTGCCAGCAGTGCAAGTAGACTAGCAACTGATACGCAGTATTTT	TRBD2	NA	TRBJ2-3	TRBV6-1
CASSLLAGGFYEQYF	TGCGCCAGCAGCTTGTTGGCAGGGGGCTTCTACGAGCAGTACTTC	TRBD1	NA	TRBJ2-7	TRBV5-1
CASSTAHRRKVDF	TGTGCCAGCAGTACCGCCCATAGGCGGAAAGTGGATTTT	NA	NA	TRBJ2-3	TRBV6-6
CASSYGAGNGYTF	TGTGCCAGCAGTTACGGGGCAGGGAATGGCTACACCTTC	NA	NA	TRBJ1-2	TRBV6-5
CASSQDRYLTDTQYF	TGCGCCAGCAGTCAGGACAGATACCTCACAGATACGCAGTATTTT	NA	NA	TRBJ2-3	TRBV10-1
CASSIAVAGSGNTIYF	TGTGCCAGTAGTATCGCCGTCGCAGGGTCTGGAAACACCATATATTTT	NA	NA	TRBJ1-3	TRBV19
CASSPTSYNDEQYF	TGTGCCAGCTCACCAACGTCCTATAACGACGAGCAGTACTTC	NA	NA	TRBJ2-7	TRBV18